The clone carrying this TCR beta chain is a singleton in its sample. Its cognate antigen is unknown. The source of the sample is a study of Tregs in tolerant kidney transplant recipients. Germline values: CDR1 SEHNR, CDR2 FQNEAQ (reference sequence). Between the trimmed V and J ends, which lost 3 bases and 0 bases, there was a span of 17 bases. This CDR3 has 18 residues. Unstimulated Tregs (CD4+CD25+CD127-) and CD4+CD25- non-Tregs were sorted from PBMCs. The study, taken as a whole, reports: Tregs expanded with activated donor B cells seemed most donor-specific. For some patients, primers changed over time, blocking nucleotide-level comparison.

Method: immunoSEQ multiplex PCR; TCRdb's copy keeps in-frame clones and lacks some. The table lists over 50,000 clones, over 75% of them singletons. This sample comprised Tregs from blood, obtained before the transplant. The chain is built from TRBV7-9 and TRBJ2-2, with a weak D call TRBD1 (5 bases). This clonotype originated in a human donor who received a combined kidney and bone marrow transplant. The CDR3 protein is CASSFEPSSRANTGELFF. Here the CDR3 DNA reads TGTGCCAGCAGCTTCGAACCCTCTTCCAGGGCGAACACCGGGGAGCTGTTTTTT.